The sequence of this T cell receptor (beta chain) was determined in a study of post-analysis software for immune sequencing data. Study-wide points: Patients carried 5 or 6 TRBV segments more frequently than controls did, and TRBV5-6, TRBV5-1 and TRBV20-1 were among them.

Sequencing libraries made from TCR beta cDNA carried unique molecular identifiers. T cells numbering 1 to 10 million yielded about 500,000 cDNA molecules. From the PCR reads, TCRdb called clonotypes with MiXCR, one entry per CDR3 protein. The data contain about 200,000 distinct CDR3 sequences, 29% of them singletons. This clonotype was counted many times. Its antigen is currently unknown. CDR1 and CDR2 from the germline V gene are MDHEN and SYDVKM. The CDR3 has 16 residues. Trimming cost V 6 bases and J 2 bases; bases outside gene matches: 7. This TCR was recovered from a girl between 2 and 17 years old with multiple sclerosis. Sequencing input: blood. The chain carries TRBV28 and TRBJ2-7; 13 bases are a match to TRBD2. The CDR3 DNA reads as TGTGCCAGCAGCCACCGACTAGCGGGAGGCACCTACGAGCAGTACTTC. This sequence encodes CASSHRLAGGTYEQYF.